These 29 T cell receptor beta chains share one sample of origin, sequenced in a study of blood T cell repertoires in COVID-19. The assay was immunoSEQ multiplex PCR, and TCRdb's table has in-frame clones only and misses some. This sample has about 29,000 clones, with 60% to 80% found just once. Input material: peripheral blood. These receptors were taken from a woman in her seventies with acute or convalescent COVID-19.

This chain uses TRBV12-3 or TRBV12-4 with TRBJ1-1, with D hard to call. V dropped 7 bases and J dropped 5 bases, with 14 bases sitting between them. CDR3 length: 13 residues. The CDR3 bases are TGTGCCAGCACCGAGACCTTGAGGACTGAAGCTTTCTTT. Protein: CASTETLRTEAFF.

The chain is built from TRBV7-9 and TRBJ1-3; D is unclear. Germline V CDR1 and CDR2: SEHNR, FQNEAQ (reference sequence). V was cut by 2 bases and J by 3 bases, with 8 bases left in between. The CDR3 is made up of 14 amino acids. Written as DNA, the CDR3 is TGTGCCAGCAGCTTACCAGGTGGTGGAAACACCATATATTTT. Translation: CASSLPGGGNTIYF.

This clone was counted between two and nine times. The rearrangement joins TRBV6-5 to TRBJ1-2; D uncertain. Germline V gene sequence: CDR1 MNHEY, CDR2 SVGAGI. V lost 0 bases, J lost 8 bases, and 10 bases lay in between. This CDR3 spans 13 amino acids. The CDR3 loop is CASSYSPLTGYTF. The CDR3 DNA reads TGTGCCAGCAGTTACTCCCCACTTACGGGCTACACCTTC.

The chain combines TRBV7-2 with TRBJ2-1; TRBD2 might be the D (6 bases). The V end lost 2 bases, the J end lost 7 bases, and 15 bases lay between the germline ends. Germline assignment: CDR1 SGHTA and CDR2 FQGNSA. There are 15 residues in the CDR3. The CDR3 nucleotides read TGTGCCAGCAGCTTAAAGGAGGGCCGGAGTAATGAGCAGTTCTTC. Its protein is CASSLKEGRSNEQFF. The full variable domain, with the rest looked up from reference TRBV7-2 and TRBJ2-1, is GAGVSQSPSNKVTEKGKDVELRCDPISGHTALYWYRQSLGQGLEFLIYFQGNSAPDKSGLPSDRFSAERTGGSVSTLTIQRTQQEDSAVYLCASSLKEGRSNEQFFGPGTRLTVL.

Comment on this clone: Germline and junction disagree at one end, which may indicate a read error. The rearrangement uses TRBV7-9 and TRBJ1-4; D unresolved. The CDR3 covers 16 residues. The germline CDR1 and CDR2 sequences are SEHNR and FQNEAQ (reference sequence). The CDR3, as DNA: TGTGCCAGCACCGTAGGTCGGGAGGGAGCTAACGAAAAACTGTTTTTT. Translating gives CASTVGREGANEKLFF.

This sequence joins TRBV2 and TRBJ2-3, with no clear D. CDR3 length: 16 amino acids. Looked up from germline, CDR1 is SNHLY and CDR2 is FYNNEI. Trimming shortened V by 5 bases and J by 0 bases, and 15 bases separated the two germline ends. The CDR3 loop reads CASSQRGGASTDTQYF. The CDR3 bases are TGTGCCAGCAGTCAACGTGGCGGTGCTAGCACAGATACGCAGTATTTT.

The chain has TRBV14 and TRBJ1-2; 7 nucleotides align to TRBD1. CDR1 is SGHDN and CDR2 is FVKESK in the germline V gene. This CDR3 contains 13 residues. Trimming took 4 bases from V and 8 from J; bases not matched to a gene: 7. In nucleotides, the CDR3 is TGTGCCAGCAGCCTCAAAGGGGGCGTGGGCTACACCTTC. Amino acid sequence: CASSLKGGVGYTF.

About this clone itself: One end of the junction is discordant with germline, which a read error may explain. J is TRBJ2-5 and V is TRBV4-1; TRBD2 matches at 15 bases. The germline CDR1 and CDR2 sequences are MGHRA and YSYEKL. This CDR3 is built from 16 residues. The CDR3 coding sequence is TGCGCCAGCAGCCATCAGCCGGGACTAGCGGGAGGTCACGAGCACTTC. It specifies CASSHQPGLAGGHEHF.

A single count supports this clone. This chain uses TRBV5-8 with TRBJ1-3, with 10 bases fitting TRBD1. CDR3 size: 15 residues. The junction had 9 bases not matched to a gene; V was cut back by 4 bases and J by 8 bases. Germline values: CDR1 SGHTS, CDR2 YDEGEE. CDR3 amino acids: CASSRDRGPWDTIYF. The CDR3 DNA reads TGTGCCAGCAGCCGGGACAGGGGACCCTGGGACACCATATATTTT.

The sample holds one count of this clone. The chain employs TRBV4-1 and TRBJ2-3, with a tentative D call TRBD1 (5 bases). The CDR3 is 12 residues long. CDR1 and CDR2 from the germline V gene are MGHRA and YSYEKL. The germline V and J ends were trimmed by 1 base and 6 bases, with 5 bases remaining between them. DNA for the CDR3: TGCGCCAGCAGCCAAGCAGGGGATACGCAGTATTTT. Translating it yields CASSQAGDTQYF.

The J gene is TRBJ2-1, the V gene TRBV28; a weak D match, TRBD1 (5 bases). Germline V gives CDR1 MDHEN, CDR2 SYDVKM. The CDR3 spans 15 residues. Trimming cost V 7 bases and J 4 bases, with 17 bases left between them. CDR3 loop: CASNNPSDSYNEQFF. The CDR3, as DNA: TGTGCCAGCAATAACCCCAGTGACAGTTACAATGAGCAGTTCTTC. Complete variable domain (other parts from reference TRBV28 and TRBJ2-1): DVKVTQSSRYLVKRTGEKVFLECVQDMDHENMFWYRQDPGLGLRLIYFSYDVKMKEKGDIPEGYSVSREKKERFSLILESASTNQTSMYLCASNNPSDSYNEQFFGPGTRLTVL.

The chain recombines TRBV7-6 with TRBJ1-1; a possible D gene is TRBD1 (6 bases). Trimming took off 5 bases at V and 4 bases at J, with 17 bases between the two ends. Germline V lookup: CDR1 SGHVS, CDR2 FNYEAQ. The CDR3 is made up of 15 amino acids. The CDR3 nucleotides read TGTGCCAGCAGCACGGATTCAGGGGTGGGCACTGAAGCTTTCTTT. Protein sequence: CASSTDSGVGTEAFF.

CDR3 bases: TGTGCCATCAGTGGGAGTAGCGGGGATCCCTACGAGCAGTACTTC. This sequence encodes CAISGSSGDPYEQYF. The chain couples TRBV10-3 to TRBJ2-7; 8 positions agree with TRBD2. Trimming removed 4 bases from V and 2 bases from J; junction bases left unmatched: 7. The CDR3 covers 15 residues. Germline lookup yields CDR1 ENHRY and CDR2 SYGVKD.

V and J are TRBV5-1 and TRBJ2-2, with TRBD2 matching 8 bases. Germline CDR1 reads SGHRS; CDR2 reads YFSETQ. The V and J ends lost 6 bases and 5 bases, in that order; junction bases with no gene match: 12. The CDR3 runs 16 residues. The CDR3 loop is CASMGSGATGTGELFF. The CDR3 DNA reads as TGCGCCAGCATGGGTAGCGGGGCCACGGGGACCGGGGAGCTGTTTTTT.

The V call is TRBV25-1, the J call TRBJ1-5; the D gene is possibly TRBD1 (6 bases). The CDR3 consists of 14 residues. Trimming stripped 5 bases from V and 6 bases from J, with 14 bases between. Germline-derived CDR1 and CDR2 are MGHDK and SYGVNS. The CDR3 region is CASSRTDNPQPQHF. The DNA of the CDR3 is TGTGCCAGCAGTAGGACAGACAACCCTCAGCCCCAGCATTTT.

The V call is TRBV28, the J call TRBJ1-6, with a weak D call TRBD1 (5 bases). Germline V gene lookup returns CDR1 MDHEN and CDR2 SYDVKM. The CDR3 covers 15 residues. Trimming took off 5 bases at V and 3 bases at J, with 11 bases between the two ends. In DNA form, the CDR3 reads TGTGCCAGCAGTCTCAAGGGGTTCTATAATTCACCCCTCCACTTT. Translation gives CASSLKGFYNSPLHF.

The chain uses TRBV10-3 and TRBJ2-1; TRBD1 matches 10 bases. CDR3 size: 15 residues. Germline CDR1 ENHRY, CDR2 SYGVKD. V lost 6 bases, J lost 5 bases, and 7 bases stayed unmatched. The CDR3 DNA sequence: TGTGCCATCAGAAAGACAGGGGGCGAACACAATGAGCAGTTCTTC. It translates to CAIRKTGGEHNEQFF.

The chain uses TRBV11-2 and TRBJ2-7; 12 positions match TRBD2. V lost 0 bases to trimming and J lost 1 base; unmatched junction nucleotides: 7. The CDR3 spans 18 residues. The germline V gene encodes CDR1 SGHAT and CDR2 FQNNGV. The CDR3 here is CASSLETSGRGSSYEQYF. Written as DNA, the CDR3 is TGTGCCAGCAGCTTAGAGACTAGCGGGAGAGGAAGTTCCTACGAGCAGTACTTC.

V is TRBV27 and J is TRBJ1-1, with TRBD1 matching over 11 bases. Looked up from germline, CDR1 is MNHEY and CDR2 is SMNVEV (reference sequence). V was clipped by 2 bases and J by 4 bases; unmatched bases: 15. CDR3 length: 19 residues. In nucleotides, the CDR3 is TGTGCCAGCAGTTTACTTGGTCGCGTTACCGGGACAGGGGGCACTGAAGCTTTCTTT. Amino acids: CASSLLGRVTGTGGTEAFF.

This chain uses TRBV9 with TRBJ2-1, with D maybe TRBD1 (5 bases). The germline V gene has CDR1 SGDLS and CDR2 YYNGEE. This CDR3 is 12 amino acids long. V lost 6 bases and J 3 bases, leaving 7 bases between the germline ends. The CDR3 spells CASNQGYNEQFF. The CDR3 DNA reads TGTGCCAGCAACCAGGGCTACAATGAGCAGTTCTTC.

The chain is built from TRBV10-1 and TRBJ1-5, with TRBD1 matching over 7 bases. The germline CDR1 and CDR2 sequences are WNHNN and SYGVQD (reference sequence). The CDR3 length is 14 residues. Trimming at V came to 9 bases and at J to 3 bases, leaving 8 bases not matched to a gene. The chain's CDR3 is CARGPGQPNQPQHF. As DNA, the CDR3 is TGCGCCAGGGGCCCGGGACAGCCCAATCAGCCCCAGCATTTT.

The genes are TRBV2 and TRBJ2-3, with TRBD2 identical over 12 bases. V shed 5 bases, J shed 6 bases, and the junction held 3 bases outside the gene matches. Germline CDR1 SNHLY, CDR2 FYNNEI. This CDR3 is 14 amino acids long. CDR3: CASSQGLAGDTQYF. The CDR3 DNA reads TGTGCCAGCAGTCAAGGACTAGCGGGGGATACGCAGTATTTT.

V and J are TRBV5-4 and TRBJ1-5; D gene unclear. Trimming shortened V by 0 bases and J by 5 bases, and 9 bases separated the two germline ends. Germline loops: CDR1 SGHNT, CDR2 YYREEE (reference sequence). There are 14 residues in the CDR3. The CDR3, as DNA: TGTGCCAGCAGCTTGGGGTTAGGAGATCAGCCCCAGCATTTT. As protein: CASSLGLGDQPQHF.

The gene calls are TRBV28 and TRBJ2-5; 13 bases fit TRBD2. The CDR3 spans 15 residues. V was pared by 7 bases and J by 6 bases, with 8 bases of the junction left unmatched. Germline CDR1 and CDR2: MDHEN and SYDVKM. CDR3 protein: CASTWTSGGEQTQYF. The CDR3 nucleotides read TGTGCCAGCACTTGGACTAGCGGGGGCGAACAGACCCAGTACTTC. Full variable domain (rest looked up from reference TRBV28 and TRBJ2-5): DVKVTQSSRYLVKRTGEKVFLECVQDMDHENMFWYRQDPGLGLRLIYFSYDVKMKEKGDIPEGYSVSREKKERFSLILESASTNQTSMYLCASTWTSGGEQTQYFGPGTRLLVL.

V gene TRBV5-1 combines with J gene TRBJ2-5; a possible D gene is TRBD1 (6 bases). The CDR3 runs 14 residues. Trimming stripped 5 bases from V and 5 bases from J, with 16 bases between. The germline V gene encodes CDR1 SGHRS and CDR2 YFSETQ. CDR3 coding DNA: TGCGCCAGCAGTCTCTCCGGGCAGGGGGAGACCCAGTACTTC. Amino acid sequence: CASSLSGQGETQYF.

This clone was observed a few times. The rearrangement joins TRBV14 to TRBJ1-2, with D tentatively TRBD1 (5 bases). Germline values: CDR1 SGHDN, CDR2 FVKESK. This CDR3 comprises 15 residues. V gave up 0 bases and J gave up 7 bases, with 15 bases separating them. CDR3 nucleotide sequence: TGTGCCAGCAGCCAAGAAGTCAATGGGGCAGGTGGCTACACCTTC. Its translation: CASSQEVNGAGGYTF.

For this clone: Other DNA variants within this sample encode the same CDR3. The CDR3 protein is CASSYLDRQETQYF. CDR3 in DNA: TGTGCCAGCAGTTACCTTGACAGGCAAGAGACCCAGTACTTC. The genes are TRBV6-2 or TRBV6-3 and TRBJ2-5; maybe TRBD1 (6 bases). From germline, CDR1 is MNHEY and CDR2 SVGEGT. This CDR3 contains 14 residues. Trimming shortened V by 2 bases and J by 2 bases, and 9 bases separated the two germline ends.

DNA for the CDR3: TGTGCCAGCAGACAGGGGCCAGGGAAGGAGACCCAGTACTTC. Amino acid sequence: CASRQGPGKETQYF. The chain combines TRBV7-2 with TRBJ2-5; 7 positions agree with TRBD1. Germline lookup yields CDR1 SGHTA and CDR2 FQGNSA. CDR3 length equals 14 residues. Trimming removed 6 bases from V and 5 bases from J; junction bases left unmatched: 9. Using reference TRBV7-2 and TRBJ2-5 for the parts outside the CDR3, the full variable domain is GAGVSQSPSNKVTEKGKDVELRCDPISGHTALYWYRQSLGQGLEFLIYFQGNSAPDKSGLPSDRFSAERTGGSVSTLTIQRTQQEDSAVYLCASRQGPGKETQYFGPGTRLLVL.

This chain links TRBV9 with TRBJ1-4, with D uncertain. The CDR3 sequence is 15 residues long. The ends were cut back, 0 bases at V and 0 bases at J, with 6 bases in the middle. Germline loops: CDR1 SGDLS, CDR2 YYNGEE. The CDR3 region is CASSVGHATNEKLFF. CDR3 nucleotide sequence: TGTGCCAGCAGCGTAGGACACGCAACTAATGAAAAACTGTTTTTT.